This T cell receptor (beta chain) appears in the sequencing data of a study of blood T cell repertoires in COVID-19. Measured with immunoSEQ multiplex PCR; TCRdb has only the in-frame clones, and not every one. This sample has approximately 450,000 clones, with about 89% found just once. Between the trimmed V and J ends, which lost 2 bases and 5 bases, there was a span of 9 bases. CDR1 SEHNR and CDR2 FQNEAQ come from the germline V gene (reference sequence). The CDR3 sequence is 14 residues long. The source of this sequence is a young woman with acute or convalescent COVID-19. The material sequenced was peripheral blood. The chain has TRBV7-9 and TRBJ1-4; D is uncertain. CDR3 nucleotides: TGTGCCAGCAGCTTATCGCTCCAGAATGAAAAACTGTTTTTT. Protein product: CASSLSLQNEKLFF.